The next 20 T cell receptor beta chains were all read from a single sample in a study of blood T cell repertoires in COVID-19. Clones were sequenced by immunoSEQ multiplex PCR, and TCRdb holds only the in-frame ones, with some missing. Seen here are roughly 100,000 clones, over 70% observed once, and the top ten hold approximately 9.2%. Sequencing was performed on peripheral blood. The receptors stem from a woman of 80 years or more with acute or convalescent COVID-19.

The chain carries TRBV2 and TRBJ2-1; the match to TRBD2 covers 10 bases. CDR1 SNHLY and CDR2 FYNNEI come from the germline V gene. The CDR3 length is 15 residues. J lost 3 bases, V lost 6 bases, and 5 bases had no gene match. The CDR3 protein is CASRPTSGVYNEQFF. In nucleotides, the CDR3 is TGTGCCAGCAGACCTACTAGCGGGGTCTACAATGAGCAGTTCTTC.

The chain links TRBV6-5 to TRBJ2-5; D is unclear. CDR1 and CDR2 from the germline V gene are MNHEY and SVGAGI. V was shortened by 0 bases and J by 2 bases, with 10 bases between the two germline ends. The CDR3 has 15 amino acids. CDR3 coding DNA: TGTGCCAGCAGTTACTCCCCCTCAACTCAAGAGACCCAGTACTTC. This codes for CASSYSPSTQETQYF.

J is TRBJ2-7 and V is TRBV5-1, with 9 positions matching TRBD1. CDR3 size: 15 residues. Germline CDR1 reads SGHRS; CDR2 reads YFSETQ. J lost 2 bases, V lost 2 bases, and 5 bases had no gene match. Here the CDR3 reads CASSFGDRDAYEQYF. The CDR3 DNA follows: TGCGCCAGCAGCTTTGGGGACAGGGATGCCTACGAGCAGTACTTC.

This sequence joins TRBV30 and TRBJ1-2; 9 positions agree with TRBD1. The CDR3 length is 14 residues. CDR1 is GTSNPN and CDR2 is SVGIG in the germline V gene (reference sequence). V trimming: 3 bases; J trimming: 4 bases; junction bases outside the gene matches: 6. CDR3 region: CAWRSPGQGYGYTF. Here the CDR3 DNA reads TGTGCCTGGAGGTCACCGGGACAGGGCTATGGCTACACCTTC.

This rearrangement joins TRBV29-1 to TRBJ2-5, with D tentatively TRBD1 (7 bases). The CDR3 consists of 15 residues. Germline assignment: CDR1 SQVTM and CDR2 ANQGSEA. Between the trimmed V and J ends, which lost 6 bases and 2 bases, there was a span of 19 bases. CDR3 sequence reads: CSVEIWGDRQETQYF. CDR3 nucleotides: TGCAGCGTGGAGATATGGGGGGACAGACAAGAGACCCAGTACTTC.

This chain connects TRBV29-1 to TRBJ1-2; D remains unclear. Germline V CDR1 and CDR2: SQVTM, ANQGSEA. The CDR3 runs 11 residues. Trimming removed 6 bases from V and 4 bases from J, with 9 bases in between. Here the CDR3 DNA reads TGCAGCGTATCAGTCACCTATGGCTACACCTTC. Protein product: CSVSVTYGYTF.

The CDR3 region has the DNA TGTGCCAGCAGTTTATGGGGGCGGGGGGAGACCCAGTACTTC. Protein product: CASSLWGRGETQYF. V is TRBV27 and J is TRBJ2-5; D is possibly TRBD2 (7 bases). The CDR3 runs 14 residues. Trimming removed 1 base at V and 5 bases at J, with 11 bases between. CDR1 is MNHEY, CDR2 SMNVEV, per germline (reference sequence).

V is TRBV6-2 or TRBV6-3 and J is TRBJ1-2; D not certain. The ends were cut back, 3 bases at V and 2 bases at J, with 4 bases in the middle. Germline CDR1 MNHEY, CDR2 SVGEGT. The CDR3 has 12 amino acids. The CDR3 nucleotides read TGTGCCAGCAGTTATCCGAACTATGGCTACACCTTC. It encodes CASSYPNYGYTF.

In DNA, the CDR3 is TGTGCCAGCTCAACGGGACAGGGCGGCGAGCAGTACTTC. Amino acids: CASSTGQGGEQYF. The rearrangement uses TRBV18 and TRBJ2-7, with TRBD1 identical over 9 bases. The V and J ends lost 5 bases and 6 bases, in that order; junction bases with no gene match: 5. This CDR3 is 13 amino acids long. The V gene's germline CDR1 is KGHSH and CDR2 LQKENI.

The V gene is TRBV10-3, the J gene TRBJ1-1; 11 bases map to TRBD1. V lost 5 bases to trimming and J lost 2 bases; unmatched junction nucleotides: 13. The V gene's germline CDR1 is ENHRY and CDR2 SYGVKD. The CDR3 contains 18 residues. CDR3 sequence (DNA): TGTGCCATCAGTCCTGCCCCGGGACAGGGGGTCGTAAACACTGAAGCTTTCTTT. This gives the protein CAISPAPGQGVVNTEAFF.

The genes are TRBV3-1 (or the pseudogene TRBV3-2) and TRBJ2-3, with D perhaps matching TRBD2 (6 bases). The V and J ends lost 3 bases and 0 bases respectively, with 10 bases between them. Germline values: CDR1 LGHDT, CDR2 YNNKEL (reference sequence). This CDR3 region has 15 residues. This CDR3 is CASSQGSGSTDTQYF. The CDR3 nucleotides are TGTGCCAGCAGCCAGGGCAGCGGGAGCACAGATACGCAGTATTTT.

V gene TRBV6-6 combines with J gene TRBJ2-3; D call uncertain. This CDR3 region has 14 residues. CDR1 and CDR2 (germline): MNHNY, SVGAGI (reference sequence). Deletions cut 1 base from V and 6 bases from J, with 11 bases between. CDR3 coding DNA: TGTGCCAGCAGTTACTTGGCAGATTCTGATACGCAGTATTTT. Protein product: CASSYLADSDTQYF.

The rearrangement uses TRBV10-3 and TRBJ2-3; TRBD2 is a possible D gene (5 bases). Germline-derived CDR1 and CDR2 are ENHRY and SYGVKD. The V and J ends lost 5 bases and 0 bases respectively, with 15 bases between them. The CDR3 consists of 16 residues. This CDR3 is CAISPAGRGSTDTQYF. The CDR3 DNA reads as TGTGCCATCAGTCCGGCGGGCCGGGGTAGCACAGATACGCAGTATTTT.

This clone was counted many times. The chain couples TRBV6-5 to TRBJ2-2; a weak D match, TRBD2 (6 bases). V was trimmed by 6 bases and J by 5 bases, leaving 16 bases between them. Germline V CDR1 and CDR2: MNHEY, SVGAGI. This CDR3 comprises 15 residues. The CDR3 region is CASRPGLMRTGELFF. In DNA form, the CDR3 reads TGTGCCAGCAGACCGGGACTGATGAGGACCGGGGAGCTGTTTTTT.

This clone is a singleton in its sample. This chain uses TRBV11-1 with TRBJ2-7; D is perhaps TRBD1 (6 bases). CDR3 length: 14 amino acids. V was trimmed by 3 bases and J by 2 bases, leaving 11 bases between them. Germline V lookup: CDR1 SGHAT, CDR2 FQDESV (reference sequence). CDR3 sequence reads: CASSFGQQTYEQYF. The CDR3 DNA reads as TGTGCCAGCAGCTTCGGACAGCAGACCTACGAGCAGTACTTC.

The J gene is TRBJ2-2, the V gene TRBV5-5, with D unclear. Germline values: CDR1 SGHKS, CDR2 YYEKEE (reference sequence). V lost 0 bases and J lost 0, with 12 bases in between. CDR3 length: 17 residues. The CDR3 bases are TGTGCCAGCAGCTTGGAGTCCGGAGCCGCGAACACCGGGGAGCTGTTTTTT. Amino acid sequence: CASSLESGAANTGELFF.

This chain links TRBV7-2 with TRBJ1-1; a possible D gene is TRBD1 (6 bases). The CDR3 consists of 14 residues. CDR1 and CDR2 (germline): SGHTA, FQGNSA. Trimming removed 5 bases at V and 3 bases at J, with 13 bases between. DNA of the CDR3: TGTGCCAGCAGCGCGCAATACAGGGACACTGAAGCTTTCTTT. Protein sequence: CASSAQYRDTEAFF.

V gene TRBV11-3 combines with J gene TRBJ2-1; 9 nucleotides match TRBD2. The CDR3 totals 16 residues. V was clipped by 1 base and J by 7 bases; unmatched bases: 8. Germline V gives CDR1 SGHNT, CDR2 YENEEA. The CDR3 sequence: CASSLGPSGRRNEQFF. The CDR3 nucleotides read TGTGCCAGCAGCTTAGGCCCGAGCGGGAGGCGGAATGAGCAGTTCTTC.

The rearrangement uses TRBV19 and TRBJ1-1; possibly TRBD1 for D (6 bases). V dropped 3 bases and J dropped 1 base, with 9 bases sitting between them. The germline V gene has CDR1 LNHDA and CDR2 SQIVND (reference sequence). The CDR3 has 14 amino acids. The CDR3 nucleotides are TGTGCCAGTAGTATGCAGGGGTGGAACACTGAAGCTTTCTTT. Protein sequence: CASSMQGWNTEAFF.

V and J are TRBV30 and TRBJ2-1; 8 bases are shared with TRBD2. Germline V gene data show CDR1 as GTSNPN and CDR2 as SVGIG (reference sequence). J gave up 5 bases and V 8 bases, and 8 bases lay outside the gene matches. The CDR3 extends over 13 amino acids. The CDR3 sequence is CAAKGLADNEQFF. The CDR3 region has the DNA TGTGCCGCGAAAGGACTAGCCGACAATGAGCAGTTCTTC.